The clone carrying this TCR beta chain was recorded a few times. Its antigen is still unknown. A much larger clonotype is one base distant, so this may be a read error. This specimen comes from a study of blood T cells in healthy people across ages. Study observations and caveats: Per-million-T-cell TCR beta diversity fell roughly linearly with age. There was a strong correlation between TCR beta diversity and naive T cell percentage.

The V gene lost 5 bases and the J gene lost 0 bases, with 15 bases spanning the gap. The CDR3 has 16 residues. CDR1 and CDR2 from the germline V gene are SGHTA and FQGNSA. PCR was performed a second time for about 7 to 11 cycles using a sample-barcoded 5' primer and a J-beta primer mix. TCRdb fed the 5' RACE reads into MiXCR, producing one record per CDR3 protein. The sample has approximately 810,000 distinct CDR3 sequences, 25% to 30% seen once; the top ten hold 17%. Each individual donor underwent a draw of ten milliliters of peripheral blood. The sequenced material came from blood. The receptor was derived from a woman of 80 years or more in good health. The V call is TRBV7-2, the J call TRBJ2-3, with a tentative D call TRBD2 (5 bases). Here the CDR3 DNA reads TGTGCCAGCAGCCAACTCGGGGAGTCGAGCACAGATACGCAGTATTTT. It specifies CASSQLGESSTDTQYF. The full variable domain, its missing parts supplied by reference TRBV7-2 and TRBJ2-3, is GAGVSQSPSNKVTEKGKDVELRCDPISGHTALYWYRQSLGQGLEFLIYFQGNSAPDKSGLPSDRFSAERTGGSVSTLTIQRTQQEDSAVYLCASSQLGESSTDTQYFGPGTRLTVL.